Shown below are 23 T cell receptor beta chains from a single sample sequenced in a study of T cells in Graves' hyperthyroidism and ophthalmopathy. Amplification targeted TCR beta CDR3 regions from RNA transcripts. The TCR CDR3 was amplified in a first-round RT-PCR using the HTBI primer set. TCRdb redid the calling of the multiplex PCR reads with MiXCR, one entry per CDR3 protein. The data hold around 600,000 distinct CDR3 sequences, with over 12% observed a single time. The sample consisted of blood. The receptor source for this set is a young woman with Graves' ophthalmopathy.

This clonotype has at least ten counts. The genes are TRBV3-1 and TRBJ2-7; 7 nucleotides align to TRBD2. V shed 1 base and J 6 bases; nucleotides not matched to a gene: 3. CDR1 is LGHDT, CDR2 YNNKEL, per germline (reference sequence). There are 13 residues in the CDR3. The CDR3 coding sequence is TGTGCCAGCAGCCAAGGGACTAGTGGCGAGCAGTACTTC. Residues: CASSQGTSGEQYF.

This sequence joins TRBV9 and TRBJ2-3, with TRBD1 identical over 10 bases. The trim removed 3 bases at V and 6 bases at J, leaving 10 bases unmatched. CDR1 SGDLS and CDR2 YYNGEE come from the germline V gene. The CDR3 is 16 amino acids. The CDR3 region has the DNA TGTGCCAGCAGCGCATCCCGGGACAGGGGTTGGGATACGCAGTATTTT. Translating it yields CASSASRDRGWDTQYF.

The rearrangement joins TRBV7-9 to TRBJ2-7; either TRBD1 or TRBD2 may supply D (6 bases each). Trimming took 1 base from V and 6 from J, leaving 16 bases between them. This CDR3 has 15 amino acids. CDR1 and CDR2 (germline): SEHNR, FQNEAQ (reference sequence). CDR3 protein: CASSLGVTGASEQYF. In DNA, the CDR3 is TGTGCCAGCAGCTTAGGGGTGACGGGGGCTAGCGAGCAGTACTTC.

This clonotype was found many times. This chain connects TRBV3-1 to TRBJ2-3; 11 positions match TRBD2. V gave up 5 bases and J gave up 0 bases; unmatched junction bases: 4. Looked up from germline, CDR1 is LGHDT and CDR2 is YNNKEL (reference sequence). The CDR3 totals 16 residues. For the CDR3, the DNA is TGTGCCAGCAGCAAACTAGCGGGAGTAAGCACAGATACGCAGTATTTT. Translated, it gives CASSKLAGVSTDTQYF.

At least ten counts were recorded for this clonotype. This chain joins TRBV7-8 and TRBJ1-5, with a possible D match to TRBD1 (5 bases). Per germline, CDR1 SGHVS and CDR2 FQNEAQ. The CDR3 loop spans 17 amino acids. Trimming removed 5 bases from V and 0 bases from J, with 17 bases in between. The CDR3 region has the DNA TGTGCCAGCAGCCGTTTAGGTGGGGACTATAGCAATCAGCCCCAGCATTTT. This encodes CASSRLGGDYSNQPQHF.

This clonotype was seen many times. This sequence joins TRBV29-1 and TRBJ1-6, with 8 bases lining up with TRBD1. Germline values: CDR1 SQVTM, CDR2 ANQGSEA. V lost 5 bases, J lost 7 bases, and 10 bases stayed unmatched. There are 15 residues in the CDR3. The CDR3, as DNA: TGCAGCGTTTTAGGCAGGGGGCTCGAGAATTCACCCCTCCACTTT. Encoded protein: CSVLGRGLENSPLHF.

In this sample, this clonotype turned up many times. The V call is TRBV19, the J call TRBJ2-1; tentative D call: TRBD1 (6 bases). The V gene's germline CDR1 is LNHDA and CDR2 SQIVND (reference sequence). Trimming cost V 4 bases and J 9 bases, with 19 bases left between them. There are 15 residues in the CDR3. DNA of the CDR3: TGTGCCAGTAGTACCCGCCAGTTGGGGGCGGGTGAGCAGTTCTTC. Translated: CASSTRQLGAGEQFF.

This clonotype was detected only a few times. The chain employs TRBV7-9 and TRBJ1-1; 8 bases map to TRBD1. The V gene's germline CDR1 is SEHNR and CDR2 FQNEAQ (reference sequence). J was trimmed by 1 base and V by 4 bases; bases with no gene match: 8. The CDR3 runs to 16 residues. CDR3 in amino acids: CASSSSTGTGNTEAFF. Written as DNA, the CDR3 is TGTGCCAGCAGCTCTTCGACCGGGACAGGGAACACTGAAGCTTTCTTT.

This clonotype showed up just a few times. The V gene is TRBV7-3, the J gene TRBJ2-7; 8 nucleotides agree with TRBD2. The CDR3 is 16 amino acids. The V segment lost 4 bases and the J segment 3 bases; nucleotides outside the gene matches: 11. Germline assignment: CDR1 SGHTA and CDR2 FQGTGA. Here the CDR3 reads CASSCRRRLAGYEQYF. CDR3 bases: TGTGCCAGCAGCTGTCGTCGAAGGCTAGCGGGCTACGAGCAGTACTTC.

CDR3 coding DNA: TGCAGCGTTGAGTATGGACAGTACACTGAAGCTTTCTTT. Translated, it gives CSVEYGQYTEAFF. This rearrangement joins TRBV29-1 to TRBJ1-1, with a tentative D call TRBD1 (6 bases). CDR1 is SQVTM, CDR2 ANQGSEA, per germline. The CDR3 extends over 13 amino acids. V was clipped by 3 bases and J by 3 bases, with 11 bases between them.

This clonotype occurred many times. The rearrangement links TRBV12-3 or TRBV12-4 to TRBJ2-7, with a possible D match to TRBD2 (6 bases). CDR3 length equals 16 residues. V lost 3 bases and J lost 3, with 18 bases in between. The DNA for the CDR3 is TGTGCCAGCAGTTTTTTGGTAAATTTGGGAGGCTACGAGCAGTACTTC. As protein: CASSFLVNLGGYEQYF.

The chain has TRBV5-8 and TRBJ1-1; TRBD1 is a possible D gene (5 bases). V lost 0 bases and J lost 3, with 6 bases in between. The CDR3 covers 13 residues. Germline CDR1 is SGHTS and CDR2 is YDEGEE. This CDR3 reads CASSLEQDTEAFF. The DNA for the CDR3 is TGTGCCAGCAGCTTGGAACAGGACACTGAAGCTTTCTTT.

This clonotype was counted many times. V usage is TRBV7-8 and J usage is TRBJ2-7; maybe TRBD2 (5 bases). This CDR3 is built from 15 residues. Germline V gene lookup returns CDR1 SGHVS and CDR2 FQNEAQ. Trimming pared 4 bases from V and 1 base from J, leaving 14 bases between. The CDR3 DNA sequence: TGTGCCAGCAGCTCAATGGACGGGGATTCCTACGAGCAGTACTTC. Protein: CASSSMDGDSYEQYF.

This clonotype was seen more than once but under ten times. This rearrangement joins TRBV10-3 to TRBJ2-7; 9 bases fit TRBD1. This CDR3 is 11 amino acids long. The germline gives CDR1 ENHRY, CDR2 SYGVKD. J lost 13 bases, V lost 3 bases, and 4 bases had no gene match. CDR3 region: CAISEGDRDYF. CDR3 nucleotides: TGTGCCATCAGTGAAGGGGACAGGGACTACTTC.

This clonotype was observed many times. The chain's CDR3 is CASSLGGTSYGYTF. Here the CDR3 DNA reads TGTGCCAGCAGCCTAGGGGGGACCAGTTATGGCTACACCTTC. The chain couples TRBV28 to TRBJ1-2; a possible D gene is TRBD1 (6 bases). Trimming took off 6 bases at V and 5 bases at J, with 16 bases between the two ends. The CDR3 contains 14 residues. Germline values: CDR1 MDHEN, CDR2 SYDVKM.

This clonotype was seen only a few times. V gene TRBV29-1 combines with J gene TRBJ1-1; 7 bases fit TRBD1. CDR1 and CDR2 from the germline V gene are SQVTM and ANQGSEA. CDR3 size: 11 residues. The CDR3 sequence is CTSRQGTEAFF. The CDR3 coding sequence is TGCACCAGTCGACAGGGCACTGAAGCTTTCTTT.

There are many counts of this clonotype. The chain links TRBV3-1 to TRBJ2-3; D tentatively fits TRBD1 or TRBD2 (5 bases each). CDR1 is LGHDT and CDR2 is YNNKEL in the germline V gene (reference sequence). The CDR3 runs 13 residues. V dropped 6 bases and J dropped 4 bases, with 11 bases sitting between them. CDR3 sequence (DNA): TGTGCCAGCAGTCAGAGAGGGGCAGATACGCAGTATTTT. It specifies CASSQRGADTQYF.

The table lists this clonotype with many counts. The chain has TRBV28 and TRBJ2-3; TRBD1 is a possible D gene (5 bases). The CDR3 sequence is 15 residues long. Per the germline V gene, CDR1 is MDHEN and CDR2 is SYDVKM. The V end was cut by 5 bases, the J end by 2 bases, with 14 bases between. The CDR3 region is CASSPRTLNTDTQYF. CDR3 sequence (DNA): TGTGCCAGCAGTCCCAGGACATTAAACACAGATACGCAGTATTTT.

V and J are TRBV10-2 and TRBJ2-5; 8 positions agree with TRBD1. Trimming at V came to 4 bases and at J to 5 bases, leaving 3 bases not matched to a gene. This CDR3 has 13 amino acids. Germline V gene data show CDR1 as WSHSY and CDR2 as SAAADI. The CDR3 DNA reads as TGCGCCAGCAGTGCAGGGGGCCGGGAGACCCAGTACTTC. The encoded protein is CASSAGGRETQYF.

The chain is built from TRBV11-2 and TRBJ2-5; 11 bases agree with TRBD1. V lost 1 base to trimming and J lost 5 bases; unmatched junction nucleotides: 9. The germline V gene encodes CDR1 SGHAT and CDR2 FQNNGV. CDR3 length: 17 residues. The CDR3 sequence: CASSLAPWTGGSETQYF. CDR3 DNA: TGTGCCAGCAGCTTAGCCCCCTGGACAGGGGGCAGTGAGACCCAGTACTTC.

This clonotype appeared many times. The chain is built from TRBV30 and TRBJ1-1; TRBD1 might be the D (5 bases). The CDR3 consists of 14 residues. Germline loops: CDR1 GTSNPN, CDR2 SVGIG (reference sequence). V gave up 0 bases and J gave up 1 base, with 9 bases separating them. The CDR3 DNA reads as TGTGCCTGGAGTGTAGGGGTTCAGAACACTGAAGCTTTCTTT. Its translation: CAWSVGVQNTEAFF.

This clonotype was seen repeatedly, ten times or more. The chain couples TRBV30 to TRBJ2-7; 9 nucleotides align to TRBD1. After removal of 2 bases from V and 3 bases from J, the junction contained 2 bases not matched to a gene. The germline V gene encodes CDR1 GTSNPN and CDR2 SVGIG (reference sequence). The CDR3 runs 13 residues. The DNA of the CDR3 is TGTGCCTGGAGTTGGACAGGGGACTACGAGCAGTACTTC. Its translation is CAWSWTGDYEQYF. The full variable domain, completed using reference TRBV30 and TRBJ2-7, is SQTIHQWPATLVQPVGSPLSLECTVEGTSNPNLYWYRQAAGRGLQLLFYSVGIGQISSEVPQNLSASRPQDRQFILSSKKLLLSDSGFYLCAWSWTGDYEQYFGPGTRLTVT.

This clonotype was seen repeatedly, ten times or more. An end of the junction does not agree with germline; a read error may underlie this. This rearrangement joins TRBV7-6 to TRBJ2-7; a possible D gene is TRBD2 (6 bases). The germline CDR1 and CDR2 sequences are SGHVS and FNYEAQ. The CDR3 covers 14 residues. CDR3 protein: CASSLAEGIYEQYF. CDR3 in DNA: TGTGCCAGCAGTTTAGCGGAAGGGATATACGAGCAGTACTTC.